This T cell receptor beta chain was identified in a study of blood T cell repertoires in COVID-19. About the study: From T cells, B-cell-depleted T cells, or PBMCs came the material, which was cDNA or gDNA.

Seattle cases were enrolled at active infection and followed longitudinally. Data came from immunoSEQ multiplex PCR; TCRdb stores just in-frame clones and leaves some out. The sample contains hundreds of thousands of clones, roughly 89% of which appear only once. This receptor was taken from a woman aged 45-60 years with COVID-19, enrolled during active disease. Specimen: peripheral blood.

CDR3 residues: CASTPGDFSWTQLFF. CDR3 nucleotide sequence: TGCGCCAGCACCCCGGGAGATTTTTCCTGGACCCAGCTGTTTTTT. The chain links TRBV5-1 to TRBJ2-2; tentative D call: TRBD2 (6 bases). V was clipped by 6 bases and J by 12 bases, with 24 bases between them. There are 15 residues in the CDR3. Germline V gene lookup returns CDR1 SGHRS and CDR2 YFSETQ.